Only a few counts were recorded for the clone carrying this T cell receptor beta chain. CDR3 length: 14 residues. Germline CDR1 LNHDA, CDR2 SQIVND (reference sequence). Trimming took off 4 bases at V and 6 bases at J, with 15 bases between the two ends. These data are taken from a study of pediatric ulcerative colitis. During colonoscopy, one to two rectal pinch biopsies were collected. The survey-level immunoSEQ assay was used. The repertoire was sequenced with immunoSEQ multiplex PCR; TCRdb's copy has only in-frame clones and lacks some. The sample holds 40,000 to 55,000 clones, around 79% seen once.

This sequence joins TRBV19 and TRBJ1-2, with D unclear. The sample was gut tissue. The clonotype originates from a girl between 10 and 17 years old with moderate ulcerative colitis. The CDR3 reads CASSNRASSHGYTF. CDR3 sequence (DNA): TGTGCCAGTAGTAACCGGGCCTCTTCCCATGGCTACACCTTC.